The 3 T cell receptor beta chains presented below share a single source sample, sequenced in a study of shared clonotypes between healthy human individuals. This table comes from immunoSEQ multiplex PCR, and its TCRdb copy is limited to in-frame clones, with some not included. The sample holds about 1.5 million clones, about 96% seen once. Sequencing was performed on naive CD4+ T cells sorted from blood. Regarding subset: CD45RA+ positively selected. The receptors stem from a man aged 25-45 years in good health.

This chain uses TRBV14 with TRBJ2-7, with TRBD2 identical over 8 bases. There are 14 residues in the CDR3. Germline V gene sequence: CDR1 SGHDN, CDR2 FVKESK. The trim removed 6 bases at V and 6 bases at J, leaving 10 bases unmatched. The CDR3 here is CASSFSGTSGEQYF. CDR3 DNA: TGTGCCAGCAGTTTTAGCGGGACCTCCGGCGAGCAGTACTTC.

As to this clone: An end of the junction does not agree with germline; a read error may underlie this. The gene calls are TRBV2 and TRBJ1-2; D may be TRBD1 (5 bases). Per germline, CDR1 SNHLY and CDR2 FYNNEI. CDR3 length equals 13 residues. CDR3: CASREEGIYGYTF. In DNA, the CDR3 is TGTGCCAGCAGAGAAGAGGGGATCTATGGCTACACCTTC.

The V gene is TRBV9, the J gene TRBJ2-1, with D hard to call. V lost 1 base and J 6 bases, leaving 17 bases between the germline ends. Germline V CDR1 and CDR2: SGDLS, YYNGEE. The CDR3 totals 16 residues. DNA of the CDR3: TGTGCCAGCAGCGTAATCATGGGTGGAATGGGCAATGAGCAGTTCTTC. Its protein product is CASSVIMGGMGNEQFF. Looking up the rest from reference TRBV9 and TRBJ2-1 gives the full variable domain: DSGVTQTPKHLITATGQRVTLRCSPRSGDLSVYWYQQSLDQGLQFLIQYYNGEERAKGNILERFSAQQFPDLHSELNLSSLELGDSALYFCASSVIMGGMGNEQFFGPGTRLTVL.